A selection of T cell receptor beta chains follows, all from one sample in a study of blood T cell repertoires in COVID-19. Here immunoSEQ multiplex PCR was the method, and the copy in TCRdb shows in-frame clones only, minus some. The sample carries roughly 320,000 clones, approximately 86% recorded once. Input material: peripheral blood. The origin of the receptors is a man in his 70s with acute or convalescent COVID-19. The CDR3 runs from the conserved cysteine through the conserved F or W. A D gene is named only where the DNA matches it firmly. Expanded clones get a size class; other rows say once, few or many, or leave the size out.

TRBV20-1	TRBJ1-2	.	.	TGCAGTGCTAGTCGCCCCGCCAGGGAGGCTGGCTACACCTTC	CSASRPAREAGYTF
TRBV10-1	TRBJ1-1	.	TRBD1	TGCGCCAGCGCGCGGGACAGCAACTGGAACACTGAAGCTTTCTTT	CASARDSNWNTEAFF
TRBV4-3	TRBJ2-3	.	.	TGCGCCAGCAGCCAAGCGGGCGGGATGAGCACAGATACGCAGTATTTT	CASSQAGGMSTDTQYF
TRBV2	TRBJ1-2	once	TRBD1	TGTGCCAGCGCAACGGGACAGGGCAACTATGGCTACACCTTC	CASATGQGNYGYTF
TRBV25-1	TRBJ1-2	.	.	TGTGCCAGCAGTGATGGCCGGGTTCTGGGTGGTGGCTACACCTTC	CASSDGRVLGGGYTF
TRBV2	TRBJ2-3	.	.	TGTGCCAGCAGGGCAGGATGGAGCACAGATACGCAGTATTTT	CASRAGWSTDTQYF
TRBV5-1	TRBJ2-7	.	TRBD1	TGCGCCAGCAGCTTGGGACCCCGCGACCAGGGGGCCCTTGGCTACGAGCAGTACTTC	CASSLGPRDQGALGYEQYF
TRBV5-1	TRBJ1-2	.	TRBD1	TGCGCCAGCAGCTTGGGGCAGGGGGCGTTTGGCTACACCTTC	CASSLGQGAFGYTF
TRBV2	TRBJ2-1	.	TRBD2	TGTGCCAGCAGTGAGAATAGCGGGATATTCTATGAGCAGTTCTTC	CASSENSGIFYEQFF
TRBV7-6	TRBJ1-4	.	.	TGTGCCAGCAGCTTTGGTTTAGGAGTAGAAAAACTGTTTTTT	CASSFGLGVEKLFF
TRBV7-8	TRBJ2-7	.	.	TGTGCCAGCAGCACCCCCCCTGGACTGATTAGCTCCTACGAGCAGTACTTC	CASSTPPGLISSYEQYF
TRBV4-2	TRBJ2-4	.	.	TGTGCCAGCAGCCAAGACGGTTCGTCGTTGGGAGGTCGCCGAACCAAAAACATTCAGTACTTC	CASSQDGSSLGGRRTKNIQYF
TRBV28	TRBJ2-7	.	TRBD2	TGTGCCAGCAGACCCGGGACTAGGGGTGAGCAGTACTTC	CASRPGTRGEQYF
TRBV27	TRBJ1-1	once	.	TGTGCCAGCAGTTCCCGGCGGGGGTCATCTGAAGCTTTCTTT	CASSSRRGSSEAFF
TRBV24-1	TRBJ1-1	.	.	TGTGCCACCAGTGATGACAGGAACACTGAAGCTTTCTTT	CATSDDRNTEAFF
TRBV7-7	TRBJ2-5	.	TRBD2	TGTGCCAGCAGCTTAGTTCTAGCGGGGGGTCGAGAGACCCAGTACTTC	CASSLVLAGGRETQYF
TRBV20-1	TRBJ1-1	.	TRBD1	TGCAGTGCTAGTGCGGCGACAGGGCGGACTGAAGCTTTCTTT	CSASAATGRTEAFF
TRBV4-1	TRBJ1-1	.	TRBD1	TGCGCCAGCAGCCCTACAGGGGGTAATACTGAAGCTTTCTTT	CASSPTGGNTEAFF
TRBV7-2	TRBJ2-5	.	.	TGTGCCAGCAGCTTAGTCCAGAGTACAGGGTCTGAGACCCAGTACTTC	CASSLVQSTGSETQYF